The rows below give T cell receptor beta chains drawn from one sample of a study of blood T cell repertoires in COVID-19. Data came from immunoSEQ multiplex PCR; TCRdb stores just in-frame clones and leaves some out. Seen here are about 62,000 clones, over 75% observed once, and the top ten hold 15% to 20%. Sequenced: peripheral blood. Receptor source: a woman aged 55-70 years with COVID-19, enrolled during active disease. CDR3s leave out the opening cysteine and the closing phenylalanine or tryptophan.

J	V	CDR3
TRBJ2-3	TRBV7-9	ASSLGLAGASGSTDTQY
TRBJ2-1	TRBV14	ASSRSLANYNEQF
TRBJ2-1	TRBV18	ASSPLPYDEGDEQF
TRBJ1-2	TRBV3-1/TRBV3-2	ASSHSKPGGAPGYT
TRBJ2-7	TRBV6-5	ASSYSKSLSEQY
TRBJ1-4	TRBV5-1	ASSLGGQSTNEKLF
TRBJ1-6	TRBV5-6	ASSLATGASYNSPLH
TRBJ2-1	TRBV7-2	ASSLAYHNEQF
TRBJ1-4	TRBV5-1	ASSLVGGLPTNEKLF
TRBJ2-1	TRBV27	ASKSAGGPIYNEQF
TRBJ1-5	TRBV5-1	ASSLDRGDQPQH
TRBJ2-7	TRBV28	ASSGTGRYEQY
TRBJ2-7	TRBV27	ASRPPGGDFAYEQY
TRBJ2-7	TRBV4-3	ASSQEVSREAYEQY
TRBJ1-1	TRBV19	ASSIPDEAF
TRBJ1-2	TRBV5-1	ASNRDRSLYGYT
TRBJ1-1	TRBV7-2	ASSLDPGGTEAF
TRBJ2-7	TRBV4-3	ASSQRQGISYEQY
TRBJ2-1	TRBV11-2	ASSLPYNEQF
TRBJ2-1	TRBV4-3	ASSQEELAGFSYNEQF
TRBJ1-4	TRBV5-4	ASHDRTNEKLF
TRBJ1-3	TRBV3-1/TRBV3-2	ASSQEGAAEGNTIY
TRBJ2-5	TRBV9	ASSSSRGRTEETQY
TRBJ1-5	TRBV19	ASSTGTAGNQPQH
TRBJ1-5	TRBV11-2	ASSSGTGGYEPQH
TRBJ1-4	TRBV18	ASSLSTGATNEKLF
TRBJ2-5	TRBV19	ASNGRPSSETQY
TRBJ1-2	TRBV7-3	ASSSSPGNYGYT
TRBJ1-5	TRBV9	ASSPVDSINQPQH
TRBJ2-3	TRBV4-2	ASSQPGLAGDLHSTDTQY
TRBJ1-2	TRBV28	ASSLLGLGGGYT
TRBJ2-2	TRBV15	ATSSLTGGSGELF
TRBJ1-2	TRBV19	ASSIDPSGVRGYT
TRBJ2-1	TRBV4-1	ASSQDGTGGNEQF
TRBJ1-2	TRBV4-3	ASSQGSGRGYGYT
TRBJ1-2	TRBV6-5	ASSYSPEVNGYT
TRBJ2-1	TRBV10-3	ATGTPRDEQF
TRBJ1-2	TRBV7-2	ASSFPGLGGYT
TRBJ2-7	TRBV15	ATSPREPYEQY
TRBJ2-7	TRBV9	ASSGTGGVDEQY
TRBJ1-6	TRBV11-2	ASSLEEGPPNSPLH
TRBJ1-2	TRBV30	AWVEVRPTNYGYT